The sequence of this T cell receptor (beta chain) was determined in a study of CXCR3-negative and CXCR3-positive naive CD8 T cells. Notes on the study in general: CXCR3-expressing naive cells carried TRB CDR3s more hydrophobic than those of CXCR3-negative naive cells.

To note about this clonotype: Its antigen is undetermined.

The authors made the TRB cDNA libraries by 5' RACE using UMI labels. From its re-call of the 5' RACE reads, TCRdb lists each CDR3 protein once, without DNA. The listing contains approximately 59,000 distinct CDR3 sequences. CDR3 length equals 15 residues. Germline CDR1 SGHVS, CDR2 FNYEAQ. This receptor was obtained from a human donor in good health. Some clones in this sample may be carry-over from other donors' samples. Material: naive CXCR3+ CD8+ T cells from blood. Subset: CD45RO-CCR7+CD27+CD95- naive CD8+ T cells expressing CXCR3 (TNR3+). V and J are TRBV7-6 and TRBJ2-1. The CDR3 loop is CASSLASDLVKEQFF.